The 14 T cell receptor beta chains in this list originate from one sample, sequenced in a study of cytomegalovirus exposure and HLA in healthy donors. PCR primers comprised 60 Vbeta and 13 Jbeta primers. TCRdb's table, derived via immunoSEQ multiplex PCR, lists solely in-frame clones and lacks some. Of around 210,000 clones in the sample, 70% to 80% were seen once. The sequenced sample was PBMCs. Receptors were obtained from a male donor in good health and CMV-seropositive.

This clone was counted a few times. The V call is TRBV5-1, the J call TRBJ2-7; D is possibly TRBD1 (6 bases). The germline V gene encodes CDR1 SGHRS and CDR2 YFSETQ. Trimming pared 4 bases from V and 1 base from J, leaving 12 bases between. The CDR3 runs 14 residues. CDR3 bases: TGCGCCAGCAGCGGCACAGGGCTGTCCTACGAGCAGTACTTC. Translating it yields CASSGTGLSYEQYF.

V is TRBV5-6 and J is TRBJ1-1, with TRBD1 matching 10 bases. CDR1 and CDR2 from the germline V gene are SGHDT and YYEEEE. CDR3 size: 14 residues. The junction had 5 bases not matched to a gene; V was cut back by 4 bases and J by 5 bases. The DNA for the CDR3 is TGTGCCAGCAGCCTAGGGACAGGGGTTACTGAAGCTTTCTTT. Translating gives CASSLGTGVTEAFF.

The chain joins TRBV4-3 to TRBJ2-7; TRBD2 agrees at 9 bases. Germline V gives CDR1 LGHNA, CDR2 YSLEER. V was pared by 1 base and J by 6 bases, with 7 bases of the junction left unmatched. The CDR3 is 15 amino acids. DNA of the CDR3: TGCGCCAGCAGCCAAGGGGCGGGAGGGTTTGCCGAGCAGTACTTC. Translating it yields CASSQGAGGFAEQYF.

The CDR3 DNA follows: TGTGCCTGGAGTACTAGCGGGAGTGGGGAGACCCAGTACTTC. This sequence encodes CAWSTSGSGETQYF. The chain recombines TRBV30 with TRBJ2-5, with 11 bases identical to TRBD2. Germline CDR1 and CDR2: GTSNPN and SVGIG (reference sequence). This CDR3 has 14 residues. Losses at the gene ends were 2 bases for V and 5 bases for J; bases not matched to a gene: 4.

The CDR3 here is CASSLSTGRNEQYF. In nucleotides, the CDR3 is TGTGCCAGCAGCTTATCGACAGGGCGGAACGAGCAGTACTTC. The chain has TRBV7-9 and TRBJ2-7; the match to TRBD1 covers 7 bases. This CDR3 is 14 amino acids long. Germline V CDR1 and CDR2: SEHNR, FQNEAQ (reference sequence). Germline trimming cut 2 bases from V and 5 bases from J; bases unmatched to any gene: 6.

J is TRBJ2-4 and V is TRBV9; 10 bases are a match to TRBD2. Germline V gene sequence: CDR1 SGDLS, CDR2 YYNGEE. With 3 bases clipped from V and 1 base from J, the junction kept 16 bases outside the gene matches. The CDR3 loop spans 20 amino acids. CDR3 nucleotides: TGTGCCAGCAGCGAGCCTGGATGGGGGCTAGCGGGGGAGGCCAAAAACATTCAGTACTTC. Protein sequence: CASSEPGWGLAGEAKNIQYF.

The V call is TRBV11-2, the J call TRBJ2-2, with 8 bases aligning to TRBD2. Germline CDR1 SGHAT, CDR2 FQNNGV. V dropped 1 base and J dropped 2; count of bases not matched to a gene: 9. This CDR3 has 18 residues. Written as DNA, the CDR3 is TGTGCCAGCAGCTTAGTTATGCTGGCGGGGGGAAACACCGGGGAGCTGTTTTTT. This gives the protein CASSLVMLAGGNTGELFF. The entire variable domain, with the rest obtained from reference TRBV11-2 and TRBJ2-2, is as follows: EAGVAQSPRYKIIEKRQSVAFWCNPISGHATLYWYQQILGQGPKLLIQFQNNGVVDDSQLPKDRFSAERLKGVDSTLKIQPAKLEDSAVYLCASSLVMLAGGNTGELFFGEGSRLTVL.

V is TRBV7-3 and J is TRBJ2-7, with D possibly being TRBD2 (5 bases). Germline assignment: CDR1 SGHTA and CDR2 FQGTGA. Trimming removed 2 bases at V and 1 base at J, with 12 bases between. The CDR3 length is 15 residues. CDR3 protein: CASSLGGSGSYEQYF. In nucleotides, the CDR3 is TGTGCCAGCAGCTTAGGTGGGAGCGGTTCCTACGAGCAGTACTTC.

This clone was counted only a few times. CDR3 protein: CASSRHPGGHEQYF. The DNA for the CDR3 is TGTGCCAGCAGCAGACACCCAGGGGGGCACGAGCAGTACTTC. The gene calls are TRBV21-1 and TRBJ2-7; TRBD1, as called in the table, went unchecked against the DNA. TRBV21-1 is shown as a pseudogene. This CDR3 contains 14 residues.

The CDR3 loop is CASSSGLAGPYEQYF. CDR3 DNA: TGTGCCAGCAGCTCAGGACTAGCGGGTCCCTACGAGCAGTACTTC. This chain links TRBV5-6 with TRBJ2-7; 11 nucleotides align to TRBD2. Germline lookup yields CDR1 SGHDT and CDR2 YYEEEE. The trim removed 3 bases at V and 2 bases at J, leaving 4 bases unmatched. The CDR3 has 15 residues.

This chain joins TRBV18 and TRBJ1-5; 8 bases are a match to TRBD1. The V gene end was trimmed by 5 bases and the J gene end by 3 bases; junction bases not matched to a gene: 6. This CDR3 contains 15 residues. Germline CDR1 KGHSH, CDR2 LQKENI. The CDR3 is CASSSQGVLNQPQHF. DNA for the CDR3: TGTGCCAGCTCATCACAGGGGGTTCTCAATCAGCCCCAGCATTTT.

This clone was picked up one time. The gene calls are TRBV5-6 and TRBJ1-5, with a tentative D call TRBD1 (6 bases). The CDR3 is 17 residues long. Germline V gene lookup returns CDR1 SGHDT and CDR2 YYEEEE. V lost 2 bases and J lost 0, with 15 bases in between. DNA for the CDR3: TGTGCCAGCAGCTTTGGCCGTGGACAGAATAGCAATCAGCCCCAGCATTTT. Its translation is CASSFGRGQNSNQPQHF.

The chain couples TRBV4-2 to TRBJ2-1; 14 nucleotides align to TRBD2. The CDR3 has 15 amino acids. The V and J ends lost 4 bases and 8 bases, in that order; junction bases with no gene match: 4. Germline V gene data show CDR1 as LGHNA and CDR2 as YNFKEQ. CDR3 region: CASSPTSGRVDEQFF. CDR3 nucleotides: TGTGCCAGCAGCCCGACTAGCGGGAGGGTGGATGAGCAGTTCTTC.

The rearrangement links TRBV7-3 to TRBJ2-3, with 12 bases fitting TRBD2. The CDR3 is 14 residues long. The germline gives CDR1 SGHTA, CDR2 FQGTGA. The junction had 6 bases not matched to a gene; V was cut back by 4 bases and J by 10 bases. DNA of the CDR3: TGTGCCAGCAGCTCCGGACTAGCGGGAAGCGCGCAGTATTTT. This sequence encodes CASSSGLAGSAQYF. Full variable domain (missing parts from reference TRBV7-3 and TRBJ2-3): GAGVSQTPSNKVTEKGKYVELRCDPISGHTALYWYRQSLGQGPEFLIYFQGTGAADDSGLPNDRFFAVRPEGSVSTLKIQRTERGDSAVYLCASSSGLAGSAQYFGPGTRLTVL.